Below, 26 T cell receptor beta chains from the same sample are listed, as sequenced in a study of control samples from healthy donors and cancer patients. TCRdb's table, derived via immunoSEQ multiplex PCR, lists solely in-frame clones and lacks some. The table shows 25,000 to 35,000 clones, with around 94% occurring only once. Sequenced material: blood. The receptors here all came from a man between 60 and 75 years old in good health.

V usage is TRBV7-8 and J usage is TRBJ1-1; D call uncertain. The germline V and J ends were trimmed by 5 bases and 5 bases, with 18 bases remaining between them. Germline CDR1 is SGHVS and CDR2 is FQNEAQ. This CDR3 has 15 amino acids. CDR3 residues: CASSILVDTRTEAFF. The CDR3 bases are TGTGCCAGCAGCATTCTTGTCGACACCCGGACTGAAGCTTTCTTT.

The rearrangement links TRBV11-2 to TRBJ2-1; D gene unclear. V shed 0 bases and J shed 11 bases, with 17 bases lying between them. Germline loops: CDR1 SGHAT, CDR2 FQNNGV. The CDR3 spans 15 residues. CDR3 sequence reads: CASSLDLAGPAKQFF. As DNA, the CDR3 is TGTGCCAGCAGCTTAGATCTCGCAGGTCCTGCTAAGCAGTTCTTC.

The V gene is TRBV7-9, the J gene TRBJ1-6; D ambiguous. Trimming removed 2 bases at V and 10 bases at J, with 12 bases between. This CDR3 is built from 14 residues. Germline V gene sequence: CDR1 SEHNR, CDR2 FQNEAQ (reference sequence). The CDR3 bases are TGTGCCAGCAGCTTATCGGCCACGGGCTCACCCCTCCACTTT. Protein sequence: CASSLSATGSPLHF. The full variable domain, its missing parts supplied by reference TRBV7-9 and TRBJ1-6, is DTGVSQNPRHKITKRGQNVTFRCDPISEHNRLYWYRQTLGQGPEFLTYFQNEAQLEKSRLLSDRFSAERPKGSFSTLEIQRTEQGDSAMYLCASSLSATGSPLHFGNGTRLTVT.

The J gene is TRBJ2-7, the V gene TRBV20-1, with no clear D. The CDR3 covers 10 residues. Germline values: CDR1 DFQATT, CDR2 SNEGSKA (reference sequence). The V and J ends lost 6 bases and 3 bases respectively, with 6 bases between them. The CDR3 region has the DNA TGCAGTGCCAACCGCTACGAGCAGTACTTC. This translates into CSANRYEQYF.

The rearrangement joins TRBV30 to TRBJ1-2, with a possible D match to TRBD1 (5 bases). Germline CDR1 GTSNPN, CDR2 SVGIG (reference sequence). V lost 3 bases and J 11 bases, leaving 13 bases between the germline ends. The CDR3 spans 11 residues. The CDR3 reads CAWSRTGRYTF. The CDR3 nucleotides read TGTGCCTGGAGCCGCACAGGCCGGTACACCTTC. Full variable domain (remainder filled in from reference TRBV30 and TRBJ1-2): SQTIHQWPATLVQPVGSPLSLECTVEGTSNPNLYWYRQAAGRGLQLLFYSVGIGQISSEVPQNLSASRPQDRQFILSSKKLLLSDSGFYLCAWSRTGRYTFGSGTRLTVV.

CDR3 sequence: CASSPKRILSTSGSYNEQFF. In nucleotides, the CDR3 is TGTGCCAGCTCACCCAAAAGGATATTGTCTACTAGCGGGTCCTACAATGAGCAGTTCTTC. The chain uses TRBV18 and TRBJ2-1, with TRBD2 matching over 9 bases. Germline CDR1 and CDR2: KGHSH and LQKENI. With 3 bases clipped from V and 1 base from J, the junction kept 16 bases outside the gene matches. This CDR3 is 20 amino acids long.

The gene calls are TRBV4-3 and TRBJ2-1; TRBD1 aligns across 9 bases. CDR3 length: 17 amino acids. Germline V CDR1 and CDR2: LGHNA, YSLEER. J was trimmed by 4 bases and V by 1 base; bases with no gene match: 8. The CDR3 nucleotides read TGCGCCAGCAGCCAAGTAGCTAGGACAGGGGATTACAATGAGCAGTTCTTC. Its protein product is CASSQVARTGDYNEQFF.

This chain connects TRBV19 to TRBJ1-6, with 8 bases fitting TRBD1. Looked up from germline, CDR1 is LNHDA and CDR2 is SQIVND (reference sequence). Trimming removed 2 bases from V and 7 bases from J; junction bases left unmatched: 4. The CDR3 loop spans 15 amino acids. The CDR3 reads CASSILGQGNSPLHF. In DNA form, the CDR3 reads TGTGCCAGTAGTATATTAGGACAGGGAAATTCACCCCTCCACTTT.

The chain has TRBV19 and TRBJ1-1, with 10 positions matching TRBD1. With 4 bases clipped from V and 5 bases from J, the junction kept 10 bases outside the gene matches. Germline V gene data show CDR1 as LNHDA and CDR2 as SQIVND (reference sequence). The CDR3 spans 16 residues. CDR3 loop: CASSTRQGALDTEAFF. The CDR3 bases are TGTGCCAGTAGTACCCGACAGGGGGCTTTGGATACTGAAGCTTTCTTT.

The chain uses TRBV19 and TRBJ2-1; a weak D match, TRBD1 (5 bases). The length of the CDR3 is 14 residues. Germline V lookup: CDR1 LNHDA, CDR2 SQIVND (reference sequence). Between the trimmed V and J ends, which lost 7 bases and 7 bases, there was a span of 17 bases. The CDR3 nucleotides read TGTGCCAGTACGCCCCCAGGGATCTGGAATGAGCAGTTCTTC. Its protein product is CASTPPGIWNEQFF.

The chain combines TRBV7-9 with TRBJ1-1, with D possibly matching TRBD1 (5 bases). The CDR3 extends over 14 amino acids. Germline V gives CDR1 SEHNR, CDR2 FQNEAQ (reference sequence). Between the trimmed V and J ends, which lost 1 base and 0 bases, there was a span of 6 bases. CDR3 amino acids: CASSLGGMNTEAFF. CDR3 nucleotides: TGTGCCAGCAGCTTAGGGGGGATGAACACTGAAGCTTTCTTT. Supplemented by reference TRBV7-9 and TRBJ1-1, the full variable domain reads DTGVSQNPRHKITKRGQNVTFRCDPISEHNRLYWYRQTLGQGPEFLTYFQNEAQLEKSRLLSDRFSAERPKGSFSTLEIQRTEQGDSAMYLCASSLGGMNTEAFFGQGTRLTVV.

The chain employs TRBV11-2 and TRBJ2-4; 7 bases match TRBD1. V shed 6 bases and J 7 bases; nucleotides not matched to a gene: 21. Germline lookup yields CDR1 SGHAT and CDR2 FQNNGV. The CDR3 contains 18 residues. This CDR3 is CASSSLITGELRGNIQYF. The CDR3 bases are TGTGCCAGCAGTTCCTTAATTACAGGGGAATTGAGAGGGAACATTCAGTACTTC.

This chain's CDR3 is CASSLAPPLPATYNEQFF. In nucleotides, the CDR3 is TGTGCCAGCAGCTTAGCCCCACCACTACCAGCAACCTACAATGAGCAGTTCTTC. V is TRBV7-6 and J is TRBJ2-1; D remains ambiguous. Trimming took 0 bases from V and 2 from J, leaving 17 bases between them. The CDR3 is 18 amino acids. Germline V gives CDR1 SGHVS, CDR2 FNYEAQ.

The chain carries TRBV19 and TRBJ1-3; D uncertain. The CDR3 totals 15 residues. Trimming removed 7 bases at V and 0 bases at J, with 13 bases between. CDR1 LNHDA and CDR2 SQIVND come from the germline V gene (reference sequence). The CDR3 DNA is TGTGCCAGTATGGCGGGAGGCTTCTCTGGAAACACCATATATTTT. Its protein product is CASMAGGFSGNTIYF.

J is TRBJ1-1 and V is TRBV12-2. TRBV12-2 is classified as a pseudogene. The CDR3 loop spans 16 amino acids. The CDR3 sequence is CASLEGNRDGDTEAFF. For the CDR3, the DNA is TGTGCAAGTCTGGAGGGGAATAGGGATGGGGACACTGAAGCTTTCTTT.

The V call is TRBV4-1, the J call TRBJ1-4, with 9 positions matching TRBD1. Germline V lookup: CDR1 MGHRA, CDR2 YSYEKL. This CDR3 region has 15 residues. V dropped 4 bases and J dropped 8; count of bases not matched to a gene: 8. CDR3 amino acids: CASSRTQGAGEKLFF. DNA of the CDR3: TGCGCCAGCAGCCGCACACAGGGGGCGGGGGAAAAACTGTTTTTT.

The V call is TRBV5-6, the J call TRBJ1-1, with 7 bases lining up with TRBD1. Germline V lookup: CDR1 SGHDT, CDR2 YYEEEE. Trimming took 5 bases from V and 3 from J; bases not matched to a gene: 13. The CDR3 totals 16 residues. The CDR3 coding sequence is TGTGCCAGCAGATGGGGGGACAGCCTGGGGGACACTGAAGCTTTCTTT. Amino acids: CASRWGDSLGDTEAFF.

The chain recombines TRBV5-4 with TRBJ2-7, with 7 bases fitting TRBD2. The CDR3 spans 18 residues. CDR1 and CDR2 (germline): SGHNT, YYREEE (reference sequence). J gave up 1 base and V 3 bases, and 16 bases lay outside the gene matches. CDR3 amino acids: CASSWGGQLGTNSYEQYF. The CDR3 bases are TGTGCCAGCAGCTGGGGGGGTCAACTTGGGACGAATTCCTACGAGCAGTACTTC. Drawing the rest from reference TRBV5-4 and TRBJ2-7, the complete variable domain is ETGVTQSPTHLIKTRGQQVTLRCSSQSGHNTVSWYQQALGQGPQFIFQYYREEENGRGNFPPRFSGLQFPNYSSELNVNALELDDSALYLCASSWGGQLGTNSYEQYFGPGTRLTVT.

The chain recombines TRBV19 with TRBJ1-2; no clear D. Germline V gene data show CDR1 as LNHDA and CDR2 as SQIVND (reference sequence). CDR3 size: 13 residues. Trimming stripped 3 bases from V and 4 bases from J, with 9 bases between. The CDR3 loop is CASSIGRGYGYTF. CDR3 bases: TGTGCCAGTAGTATCGGGCGGGGCTATGGCTACACCTTC. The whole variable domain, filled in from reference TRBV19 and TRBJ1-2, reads DGGITQSPKYLFRKEGQNVTLSCEQNLNHDAMYWYRQDPGQGLRLIYYSQIVNDFQKGDIAEGYSVSREKKESFPLTVTSAQKNPTAFYLCASSIGRGYGYTFGSGTRLTVV.

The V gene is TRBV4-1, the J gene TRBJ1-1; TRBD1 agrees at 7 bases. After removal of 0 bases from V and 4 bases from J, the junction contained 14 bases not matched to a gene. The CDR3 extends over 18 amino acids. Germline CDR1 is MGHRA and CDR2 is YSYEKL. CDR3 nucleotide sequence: TGCGCCAGCAGCCAAGAGGGATCCGGGACAGTTGGATTCACTGAAGCTTTCTTT. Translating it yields CASSQEGSGTVGFTEAFF.

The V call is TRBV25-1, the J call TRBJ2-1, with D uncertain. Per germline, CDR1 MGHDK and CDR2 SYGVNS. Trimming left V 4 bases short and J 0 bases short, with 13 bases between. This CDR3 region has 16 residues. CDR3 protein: CASSAIYLSSYNEQFF. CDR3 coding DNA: TGTGCCAGCAGTGCCATATACCTTAGCTCCTACAATGAGCAGTTCTTC.

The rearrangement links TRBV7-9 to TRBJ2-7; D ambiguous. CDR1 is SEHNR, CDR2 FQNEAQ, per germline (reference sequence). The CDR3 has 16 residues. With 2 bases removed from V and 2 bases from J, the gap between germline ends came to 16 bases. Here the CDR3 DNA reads TGTGCCAGCAGCTTATCGCTCGCAGTTCAACCCTACGAGCAGTACTTC. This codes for CASSLSLAVQPYEQYF.

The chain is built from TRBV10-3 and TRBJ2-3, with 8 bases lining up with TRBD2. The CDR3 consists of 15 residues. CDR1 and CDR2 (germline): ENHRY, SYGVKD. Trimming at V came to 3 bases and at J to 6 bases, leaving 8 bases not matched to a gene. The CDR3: CAISETGGAGDTQYF. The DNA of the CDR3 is TGTGCCATCAGTGAAACGGGGGGGGCCGGGGATACGCAGTATTTT.

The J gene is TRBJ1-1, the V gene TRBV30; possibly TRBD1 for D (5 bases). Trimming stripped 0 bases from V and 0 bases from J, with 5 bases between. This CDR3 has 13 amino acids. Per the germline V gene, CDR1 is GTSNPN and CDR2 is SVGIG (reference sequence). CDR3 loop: CAWSVRVNTEAFF. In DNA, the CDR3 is TGTGCCTGGAGTGTCAGGGTGAACACTGAAGCTTTCTTT.

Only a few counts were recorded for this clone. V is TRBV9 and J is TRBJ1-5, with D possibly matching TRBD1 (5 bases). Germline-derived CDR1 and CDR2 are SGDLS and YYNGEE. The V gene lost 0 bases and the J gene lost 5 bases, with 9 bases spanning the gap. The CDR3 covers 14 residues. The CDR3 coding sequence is TGTGCCAGCAGCGTAGGACAGCGAGATCAGCCCCAGCATTTT. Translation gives CASSVGQRDQPQHF.

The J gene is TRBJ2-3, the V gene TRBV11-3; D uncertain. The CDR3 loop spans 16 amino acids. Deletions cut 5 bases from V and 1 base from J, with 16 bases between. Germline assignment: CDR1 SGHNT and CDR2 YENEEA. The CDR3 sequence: CASSRPKVLCTDTQYF. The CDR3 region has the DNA TGTGCCAGCAGCCGCCCCAAAGTGTTGTGCACAGATACGCAGTATTTT. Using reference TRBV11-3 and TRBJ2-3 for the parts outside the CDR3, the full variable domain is EAGVVQSPRYKIIEKKQPVAFWCNPISGHNTLYWYLQNLGQGPELLIRYENEEAVDDSQLPKDRFSAERLKGVDSTLKIQPAELGDSAVYLCASSRPKVLCTDTQYFGPGTRLTVL.